Below, 26 T cell receptor beta chains from the same sample are listed, as sequenced in a study of shared clonotypes between healthy human individuals. Data came from immunoSEQ multiplex PCR; TCRdb stores just in-frame clones and leaves some out. The top ten hold about 0.13% of the sample, which has some 2.1 million clones, 90% to 95% seen once. The sample comprised naive CD4+ T cells sorted from blood. Subset given: CD45RA+ positively selected. Source of these receptors: a man between 18 and 35 years old in good health.

Only one count was recorded for this clone. This chain connects TRBV30 to TRBJ1-3, with a weak D call TRBD1 (6 bases). Trimming took off 5 bases at V and 0 bases at J, with 11 bases between the two ends. The length of the CDR3 is 14 residues. Per the germline V gene, CDR1 is GTSNPN and CDR2 is SVGIG (reference sequence). CDR3 sequence: CAWRRQVSGNTIYF. CDR3 in DNA: TGTGCCTGGCGAAGACAGGTCTCTGGAAACACCATATATTTT. Based on the CDR3 plus reference TRBV30 and TRBJ1-3, the full variable domain is SQTIHQWPATLVQPVGSPLSLECTVEGTSNPNLYWYRQAAGRGLQLLFYSVGIGQISSEVPQNLSASRPQDRQFILSSKKLLLSDSGFYLCAWRRQVSGNTIYFGEGSWLTVV.

The rearrangement links TRBV5-4 to TRBJ2-5; no definite D call. The length of the CDR3 is 14 residues. Germline assignment: CDR1 SGHNT and CDR2 YYREEE (reference sequence). With 0 bases removed from V and 1 base from J, the gap between germline ends came to 7 bases. CDR3 nucleotides: TGTGCCAGCAGCTTGGGTTTATTCCAAGAGACCCAGTACTTC. Its protein product is CASSLGLFQETQYF.

The chain has TRBV5-1 and TRBJ1-2, with TRBD1 identical over 7 bases. Germline V gene sequence: CDR1 SGHRS, CDR2 YFSETQ. The CDR3 is 14 amino acids. V shed 5 bases, J shed 3 bases, and the junction held 7 bases outside the gene matches. The CDR3 region has the DNA TGCGCCAGCAGACTCGGGGACAGAGACTATGGCTACACCTTC. Translation: CASRLGDRDYGYTF.

This chain joins TRBV30 and TRBJ1-2, with D perhaps TRBD1 (5 bases). Trimming removed 3 bases from V and 3 bases from J, with 17 bases in between. This CDR3 has 15 amino acids. Germline V gene lookup returns CDR1 GTSNPN and CDR2 SVGIG (reference sequence). The CDR3 DNA sequence: TGTGCCTGGAGCCTGTTCCTTGACAGAGACTATGGCTACACCTTC. It is translated as CAWSLFLDRDYGYTF.

V usage is TRBV30 and J usage is TRBJ1-1, with 10 bases matching TRBD1. The germline V gene encodes CDR1 GTSNPN and CDR2 SVGIG (reference sequence). The junction had 8 bases not matched to a gene; V was cut back by 3 bases and J by 7 bases. CDR3 size: 14 residues. CDR3 sequence reads: CAWRTKTGGFEAFF. Here the CDR3 DNA reads TGTGCCTGGAGGACCAAGACAGGGGGCTTTGAAGCTTTCTTT. Drawing the rest from reference TRBV30 and TRBJ1-1, the complete variable domain is SQTIHQWPATLVQPVGSPLSLECTVEGTSNPNLYWYRQAAGRGLQLLFYSVGIGQISSEVPQNLSASRPQDRQFILSSKKLLLSDSGFYLCAWRTKTGGFEAFFGQGTRLTVV.

V gene TRBV6-6 combines with J gene TRBJ1-4, with D possibly being TRBD1 (5 bases). Germline V gene data show CDR1 as MNHNY and CDR2 as SVGAGI (reference sequence). This CDR3 is built from 16 residues. Trimming cost V 5 bases and J 5 bases, with 18 bases left between them. The CDR3 DNA follows: TGTGCCAGCAGTCCTCCCGGAGAGGGGAGGAATGAAAAACTGTTTTTT. This gives the protein CASSPPGEGRNEKLFF.

The V gene is TRBV4-1, the J gene TRBJ1-4; unclear D gene. The length of the CDR3 is 15 residues. The V end was cut by 1 base, the J end by 5 bases, with 11 bases between. The germline CDR1 and CDR2 sequences are MGHRA and YSYEKL. For the CDR3, the DNA is TGCGCCAGCAGCCAAGCTGTCGGAGGGAATGAAAAACTGTTTTTT. Protein: CASSQAVGGNEKLFF.

The V gene is TRBV14, the J gene TRBJ1-2; TRBD1 aligns across 7 bases. Losses at the gene ends were 4 bases for V and 3 bases for J; bases not matched to a gene: 8. The germline V gene encodes CDR1 SGHDN and CDR2 FVKESK. The CDR3 totals 15 residues. For the CDR3, the DNA is TGTGCCAGCAGCCCTAGGACAGGCCGGCACTATGGCTACACCTTC. Translated: CASSPRTGRHYGYTF.

The chain carries TRBV5-4 and TRBJ2-1, with D possibly being TRBD2 (5 bases). Germline-derived CDR1 and CDR2 are SGHNT and YYREEE (reference sequence). This CDR3 has 16 amino acids. Trimming pared 0 bases from V and 0 bases from J, leaving 10 bases between. CDR3 in DNA: TGTGCCAGCAGCTTGGACGTCGGGATCTCCTACAATGAGCAGTTCTTC. Translated, it gives CASSLDVGISYNEQFF.

This clone was seen just once. The chain carries TRBV5-1 and TRBJ2-2; D call uncertain. The V gene's germline CDR1 is SGHRS and CDR2 YFSETQ. Trimming pared 3 bases from V and 7 bases from J, leaving 22 bases between. The CDR3 has 17 amino acids. The CDR3 DNA reads TGCGCCAGCAGCTCCGAGGTCCTACTACGATCCGACGGGGAGCTGTTTTTT. Its protein is CASSSEVLLRSDGELFF.

CDR3 sequence reads: CASSPAPKWGEQYF. CDR3 nucleotide sequence: TGTGCCAGCAGTCCAGCGCCCAAGTGGGGCGAGCAGTACTTC. The chain recombines TRBV28 with TRBJ2-7; D unclear. Trimming removed 5 bases at V and 6 bases at J, with 17 bases between. Germline V gene lookup returns CDR1 MDHEN and CDR2 SYDVKM. This CDR3 has 14 residues.

This clone was detected only once. The chain is built from TRBV6-5 and TRBJ1-5, with D maybe TRBD1 (5 bases). The V end lost 2 bases, the J end lost 6 bases, and 11 bases lay between the germline ends. This CDR3 contains 14 residues. The germline V gene encodes CDR1 MNHEY and CDR2 SVGAGI. The CDR3 bases are TGTGCCAGCAGTTACGGGAGGGGTGGTCAGCCCCAGCATTTT. Protein product: CASSYGRGGQPQHF.

The sample holds one count of this clone. The V and J genes are TRBV29-1 and TRBJ1-2; 7 nucleotides match TRBD1. The length of the CDR3 is 13 residues. The V and J ends lost 0 bases and 7 bases, in that order; junction bases with no gene match: 5. Germline V gives CDR1 SQVTM, CDR2 ANQGSEA. The CDR3 DNA reads as TGCAGCGTTGAAGATTCCGGGACAGTTGGCTACACCTTC. Encoded protein: CSVEDSGTVGYTF.

The chain recombines TRBV5-6 with TRBJ2-4; D might be TRBD1 (6 bases). CDR1 is SGHDT, CDR2 YYEEEE, per germline. CDR3 size: 15 residues. V lost 4 bases to trimming and J lost 0 bases, with 11 bases between them. The CDR3 DNA follows: TGTGCCAGCAGCCTTGGACAGTCAGCCAAAAACATTCAGTACTTC. This encodes CASSLGQSAKNIQYF.

The gene calls are TRBV6-5 and TRBJ1-2; D unclear. This CDR3 is built from 13 residues. V was shortened by 0 bases and J by 7 bases, with 9 bases between the two germline ends. The germline gives CDR1 MNHEY, CDR2 SVGAGI. CDR3 DNA sequence: TGTGCCAGCAGTTACTCGATCCAGGCTGGCTACACCTTC. This gives the protein CASSYSIQAGYTF.

The rearrangement uses TRBV25-1 and TRBJ2-5; TRBD1 might be the D (6 bases). Germline loops: CDR1 MGHDK, CDR2 SYGVNS. This CDR3 contains 13 residues. V lost 6 bases and J lost 2, with 10 bases in between. CDR3 in amino acids: CASRPQGQETQYF. The CDR3 DNA sequence: TGTGCCAGCAGGCCACAGGGTCAAGAGACCCAGTACTTC.

This clone occurred once. Other DNA sequences in the sample encode the same CDR3. This rearrangement joins TRBV2 to TRBJ1-1; 9 positions agree with TRBD1. Trimming at V came to 4 bases and at J to 7 bases, leaving 4 bases not matched to a gene. In germline, CDR1 is SNHLY, CDR2 FYNNEI. This CDR3 spans 13 amino acids. CDR3 sequence (DNA): TGTGCCAGCAGTGGACAGGGGGTCGGTGAAGCTTTCTTT. Translating it yields CASSGQGVGEAFF.

V gene TRBV5-7 combines with J gene TRBJ2-7; D possibly matches TRBD1 or TRBD2 (6 bases each). TRBV5-7 is designated an ORF whose function remains uncertain. The CDR3 extends over 16 amino acids. Trimming stripped 4 bases from V and 3 bases from J, with 20 bases between. This CDR3 is CASSRRGDYPLYEQYF. The CDR3 DNA reads TGTGCCAGCAGCCGTAGGGGGGATTATCCCCTCTACGAGCAGTACTTC.

The chain links TRBV7-9 to TRBJ2-3; maybe TRBD2 (6 bases). Germline V gives CDR1 SEHNR, CDR2 FQNEAQ (reference sequence). The V end was cut by 5 bases, the J end by 9 bases, with 15 bases between. This CDR3 is 13 amino acids long. The CDR3 nucleotides are TGTGCCAGCAGCCCACCTACGGGACTCACGCAGTATTTT. The encoded protein is CASSPPTGLTQYF. The entire variable domain, with the rest obtained from reference TRBV7-9 and TRBJ2-3, is as follows: DTGVSQNPRHKITKRGQNVTFRCDPISEHNRLYWYRQTLGQGPEFLTYFQNEAQLEKSRLLSDRFSAERPKGSFSTLEIQRTEQGDSAMYLCASSPPTGLTQYFGPGTRLTVL.

This chain uses TRBV6-6 with TRBJ2-7, with D unresolved. The V gene lost 4 bases and the J gene lost 3 bases, with 13 bases spanning the gap. The CDR3 covers 14 residues. CDR1 is MNHNY and CDR2 is SVGAGI in the germline V gene (reference sequence). CDR3 in DNA: TGTGCCAGCAGTTCCGAATTAGGGAACTACGAGCAGTACTTC. Amino acids: CASSSELGNYEQYF.

The V and J genes are TRBV4-1 and TRBJ1-6, with D perhaps TRBD1 (6 bases). Germline values: CDR1 MGHRA, CDR2 YSYEKL. This CDR3 spans 13 amino acids. V lost 3 bases to trimming and J lost 15 bases, with 15 bases between them. CDR3 sequence (DNA): TGCGCCAGCAGCCAGGGGGAGACAGGAAACCTCCACTTT. As protein: CASSQGETGNLHF.

The genes are TRBV5-1 and TRBJ2-7, with TRBD1 as a possible D gene (6 bases). Per the germline V gene, CDR1 is SGHRS and CDR2 is YFSETQ. This CDR3 is built from 14 residues. Deletions cut 4 bases from V and 4 bases from J, with 15 bases between. The CDR3 DNA reads as TGCGCCAGCAGCCCCGGGACATCTCAGTACGAGCAGTACTTC. Translated: CASSPGTSQYEQYF. The full variable domain, completed using reference TRBV5-1 and TRBJ2-7, is KAGVTQTPRYLIKTRGQQVTLSCSPISGHRSVSWYQQTPGQGLQFLFEYFSETQRNKGNFPGRFSGRQFSNSRSEMNVSTLELGDSALYLCASSPGTSQYEQYFGPGTRLTVT.

As to this clone: Other DNA sequences in the same sample also yield this CDR3. This sequence joins TRBV2 and TRBJ2-7; TRBD2 matches at 7 bases. Germline-derived CDR1 and CDR2 are SNHLY and FYNNEI. V was pared by 4 bases and J by 4 bases, with 1 base of the junction left unmatched. The CDR3 has 12 residues. The CDR3: CASSGGGYEQYF. The CDR3 nucleotides are TGTGCCAGCAGTGGGGGGGGATACGAGCAGTACTTC.

This chain connects TRBV25-1 to TRBJ1-1; D is undetermined. The V end was cut by 1 base, the J end by 4 bases, with 10 bases between. Germline assignment: CDR1 MGHDK and CDR2 SYGVNS. The CDR3 length is 14 residues. The CDR3 DNA reads TGTGCCAGCAGTGAATTTAGTTCCTTCACTGAAGCTTTCTTT. Translating it yields CASSEFSSFTEAFF.

This rearrangement joins TRBV29-1 to TRBJ1-1, with TRBD1 as a possible D gene (6 bases). Trimming cost V 1 base and J 5 bases, with 14 bases left between them. CDR1 and CDR2 from the germline V gene are SQVTM and ANQGSEA. The CDR3 has 14 amino acids. Here the CDR3 DNA reads TGCAGCGTTGAAGCTGGAGGGGGGAGTACTGAAGCTTTCTTT. Its translation: CSVEAGGGSTEAFF.

The chain recombines TRBV12-5 with TRBJ1-5; D possibly corresponds to TRBD1 (6 bases). CDR3 size: 13 residues. V was trimmed by 1 base and J by 9 bases, leaving 10 bases between them. CDR1 LGHNT and CDR2 FRNRAP come from the germline V gene. The CDR3 DNA sequence: TGTGCTAGTGGTTTGGAATTACAGGGGCCCCAGCATTTT. This translates into CASGLELQGPQHF.